The present entry profiles one T cell receptor (beta chain) with its context. Its antigen is undetermined. This record belongs to a study of T cell responses to AZD1222 COVID-19 vaccine. Across the whole study: Analysis merged second doses at about 4 or about 12 weeks. Findings and caveats of the study: Among spike-specific TCRs, nearly half reportedly target unmutated variant regions. Repertoires were obtained solely post-peak T cell response. Distributed over spike, vaccine-associated CD4 TCRs predominated at 160-218 and 743-854.

Trimming cost V 1 base and J 8 bases, with 8 bases left between them. The CDR3 consists of 12 residues. Germline CDR1 reads SEHNR; CDR2 reads FQNEAQ (reference sequence). The table came from immunoSEQ multiplex PCR; TCRdb's copy has only in-frame clones and leaves some out. The sample lists under 120,000 clones; 92% were seen once. This chain links TRBV7-9 with TRBJ1-2, with D uncertain. The starting material was peripheral blood, obtained on day 0 of AZD1222 vaccination. The receptor was isolated from an adult in good health. The CDR3: CASSLERRGYTF. The CDR3 DNA reads TGTGCCAGCAGCTTAGAAAGGCGGGGCTACACCTTC.